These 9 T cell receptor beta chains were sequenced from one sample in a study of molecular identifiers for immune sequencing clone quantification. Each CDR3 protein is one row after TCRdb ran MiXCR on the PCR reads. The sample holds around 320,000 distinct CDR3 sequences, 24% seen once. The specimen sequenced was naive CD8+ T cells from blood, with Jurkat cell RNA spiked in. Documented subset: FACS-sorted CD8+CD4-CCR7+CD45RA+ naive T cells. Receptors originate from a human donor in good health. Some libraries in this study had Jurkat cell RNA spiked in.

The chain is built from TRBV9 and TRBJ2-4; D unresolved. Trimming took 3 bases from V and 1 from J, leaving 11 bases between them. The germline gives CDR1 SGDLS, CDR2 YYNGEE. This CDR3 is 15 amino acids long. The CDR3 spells CASSGGDSAKNIQYF. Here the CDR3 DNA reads TGTGCCAGCAGCGGTGGTGATAGCGCCAAAAACATTCAGTACTTC.

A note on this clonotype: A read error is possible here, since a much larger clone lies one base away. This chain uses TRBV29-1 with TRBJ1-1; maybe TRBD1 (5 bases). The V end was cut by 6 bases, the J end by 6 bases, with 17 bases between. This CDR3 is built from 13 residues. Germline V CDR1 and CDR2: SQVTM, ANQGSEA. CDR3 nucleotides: TGCAGCGTCGATCACCCCCTGACAGCTGAAGCTTTCTTT. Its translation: CSVDHPLTAEAFF.

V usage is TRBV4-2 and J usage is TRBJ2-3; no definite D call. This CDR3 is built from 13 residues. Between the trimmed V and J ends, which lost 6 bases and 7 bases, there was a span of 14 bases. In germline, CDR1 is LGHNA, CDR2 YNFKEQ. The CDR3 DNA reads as TGTGCCAGCAGACCCTCGGCCGACCATACGCAGTATTTT. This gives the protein CASRPSADHTQYF.

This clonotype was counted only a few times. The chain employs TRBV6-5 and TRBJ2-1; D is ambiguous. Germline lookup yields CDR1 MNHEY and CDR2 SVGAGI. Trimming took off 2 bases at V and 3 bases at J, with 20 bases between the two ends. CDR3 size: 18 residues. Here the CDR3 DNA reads TGTGCCAGCAGTTACCCAATTAGTTCAGCGCGGATCTACAATGAGCAGTTCTTC. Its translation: CASSYPISSARIYNEQFF.

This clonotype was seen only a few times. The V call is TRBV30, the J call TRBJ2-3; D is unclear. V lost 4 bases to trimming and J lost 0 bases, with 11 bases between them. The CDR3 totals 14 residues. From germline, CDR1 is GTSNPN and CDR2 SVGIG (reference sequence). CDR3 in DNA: TGTGCCTGGAAGGGTGCCACAAGCACAGATACGCAGTATTTT. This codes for CAWKGATSTDTQYF.

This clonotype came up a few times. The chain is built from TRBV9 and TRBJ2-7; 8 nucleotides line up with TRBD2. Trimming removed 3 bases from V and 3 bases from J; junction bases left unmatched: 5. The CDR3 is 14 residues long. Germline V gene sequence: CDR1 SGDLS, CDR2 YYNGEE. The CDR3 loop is CASSAGGTSYEQYF. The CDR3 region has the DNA TGTGCCAGCAGCGCCGGGGGGACTAGCTACGAGCAGTACTTC.

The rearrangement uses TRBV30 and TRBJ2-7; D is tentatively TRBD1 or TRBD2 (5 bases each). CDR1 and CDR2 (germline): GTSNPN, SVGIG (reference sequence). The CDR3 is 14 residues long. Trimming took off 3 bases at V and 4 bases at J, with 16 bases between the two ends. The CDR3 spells CAWSSGTVRYEQYF. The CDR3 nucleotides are TGTGCCTGGAGCTCCGGGACGGTCAGATACGAGCAGTACTTC.

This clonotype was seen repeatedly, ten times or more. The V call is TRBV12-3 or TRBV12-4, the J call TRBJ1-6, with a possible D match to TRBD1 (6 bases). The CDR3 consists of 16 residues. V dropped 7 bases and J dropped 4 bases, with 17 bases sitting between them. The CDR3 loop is CASTRQASLYNSPLHF. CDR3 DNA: TGTGCCAGCACCCGACAGGCCTCTCTTTATAATTCACCCCTCCACTTT.

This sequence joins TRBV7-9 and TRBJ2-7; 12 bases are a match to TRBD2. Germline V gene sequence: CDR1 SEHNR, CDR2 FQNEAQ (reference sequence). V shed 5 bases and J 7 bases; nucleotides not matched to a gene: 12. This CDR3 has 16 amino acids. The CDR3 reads CASSRGLAGTFGEQYF. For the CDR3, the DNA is TGTGCCAGCAGCCGAGGACTAGCGGGAACCTTTGGGGAGCAGTACTTC.